This is a list of T cell receptor beta chains from one sample in a study of blood T cell repertoires in COVID-19. Only in-frame clones appear in the TCRdb table, and some are missing; sequencing was by immunoSEQ multiplex PCR. The sample lists approximately 70,000 clones, roughly 91% occurring once. Sequencing input: peripheral blood. The receptors here all came from a man aged 35 to 55 with COVID-19, enrolled during active disease. CDR3s include the opening cysteine and the closing phenylalanine or tryptophan.

J gene	V gene	CDR3 protein
TRBJ2-5	TRBV4-2	CASSQGAGAGETQYF
TRBJ2-1	TRBV7-6	CASSHSGGGYNEQFF
TRBJ2-2	TRBV5-6	CASSRSQGALTGELFF
TRBJ1-4	TRBV9	CASSAQGANQKLFF
TRBJ2-2	TRBV30	CAWVALSGGATGELFF
TRBJ1-4	TRBV2	CASRVTGGATNEKLFF
TRBJ1-3	TRBV7-6	CASSLAPGQTDTIYF
TRBJ2-5	TRBV14	CASSQGTGGFETQYF
TRBJ1-5	TRBV5-8	CASSLGTGTGASSNQPQHF
TRBJ2-1	TRBV5-1	CASSLEPGQGYNEQFF
TRBJ1-1	TRBV3-1/TRBV3-2	CASSQSLDTEAFF
TRBJ1-1	TRBV6-5	CASSYATGLGTEAFF
TRBJ1-2	TRBV6-5	CASTPTSKTNYGYTF
TRBJ2-1	TRBV5-1	CASSGEPGTYNEQFF
TRBJ1-2	TRBV14	CASSQDWQFGYTF
TRBJ1-2	TRBV3-1/TRBV3-2	CASSQDTVQGNGYTF
TRBJ2-2	TRBV6-5	CASTGGLRDTGELFF
TRBJ2-2	TRBV10-3	CAISKQGWNTGELFF
TRBJ2-1	TRBV30	CAWSVEGQFF
TRBJ2-2	TRBV6-4	CASSDQASGELFF
TRBJ2-3	TRBV27	CASSAPGAGGTDTQYF
TRBJ1-5	TRBV6-5	CASRRQGNQPQHF
TRBJ1-5	TRBV2	CASRGDYSNQPQHF
TRBJ2-1	TRBV7-2	CASSFRGNYNEQFF
TRBJ2-2	TRBV7-9	CASSATGTSEVNTGELFF
TRBJ1-3	TRBV4-1	CASSQETKIRTVGSGNTIYF
TRBJ2-7	TRBV4-2	CASSQMISGGADEQYF
TRBJ2-1	TRBV7-9	CASRGPSLNEQFF
TRBJ1-1	TRBV3-1/TRBV3-2	CASSQLLRNTEAFF
TRBJ2-5	TRBV18	CASSPRTSGGETQYF
TRBJ1-3	TRBV6-5	CASRPQGFGGNTIYF
TRBJ2-7	TRBV19	CASSMGDTAYEQYF
TRBJ2-1	TRBV11-3	CASSLPPPRGGRNEQFF
TRBJ1-1	TRBV30	CAAWLNTEAFF
TRBJ1-1	TRBV30	CAWSAPHGGNTEAFF
TRBJ1-6	TRBV5-5	CASLLVVYNSPLHF
TRBJ2-5	TRBV19	CASSILTGALQETQYF
TRBJ1-1	TRBV9	CASTLRGGAPNTEAFF
TRBJ1-4	TRBV5-4	CASRPDRAGEKLFF
TRBJ2-7	TRBV5-6	CASSLAGWTYSYEQYF
TRBJ2-1	TRBV5-1	CASSLEPGQGLYEQFF
TRBJ1-5	TRBV9	CASSSGGNQPQHF
TRBJ2-7	TRBV12-3/TRBV12-4	CASSFYRAEQYF
TRBJ1-2	TRBV2	CASSVGGALYGYTF
TRBJ2-2	TRBV14	CASSPRLAGVNTGELFF
TRBJ2-5	TRBV28	CASSALGESETQYF
TRBJ1-1	TRBV19	CASSIDGRMNTEAFF
TRBJ1-2	TRBV9	CASSGRQGADYGYTF
TRBJ2-5	TRBV5-1	CASSWGTDIQETQYF
TRBJ2-7	TRBV27	CASSLRGGWVPSEQYF
TRBJ1-2	TRBV2	CASTLKQGAHYGYTF
TRBJ1-1	TRBV6-6	CATTGIYTEAFF
TRBJ1-6	TRBV5-1	CASSLAGTANSPLHF
TRBJ1-3	TRBV5-1	CASSLGHGNTIYF
TRBJ1-1	TRBV4-1	CASSPKGGNTEAFF
TRBJ2-1	TRBV20-1	CSASWTGRENEQFF
TRBJ2-1	TRBV6-6	CASSYFQGATYNEQFF
TRBJ1-1	TRBV28	CASSFTGQGSTEAFF
TRBJ2-7	TRBV5-1	CASSLGTAAYEQYF
TRBJ2-7	TRBV6-5	CASTPGVDGFVYF